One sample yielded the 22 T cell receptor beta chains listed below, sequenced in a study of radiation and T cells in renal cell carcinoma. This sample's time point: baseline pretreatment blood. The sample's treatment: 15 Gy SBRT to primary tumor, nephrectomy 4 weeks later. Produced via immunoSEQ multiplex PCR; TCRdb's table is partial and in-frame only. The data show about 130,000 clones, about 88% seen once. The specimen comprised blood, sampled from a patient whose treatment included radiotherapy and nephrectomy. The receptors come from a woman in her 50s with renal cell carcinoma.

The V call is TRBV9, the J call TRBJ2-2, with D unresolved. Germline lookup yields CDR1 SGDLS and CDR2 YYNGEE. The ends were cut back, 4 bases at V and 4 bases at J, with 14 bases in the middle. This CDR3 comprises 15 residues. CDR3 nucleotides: TGTGCCAGCAGCCCCCGGGTAGGGTCCACCGGGGAGCTGTTTTTT. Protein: CASSPRVGSTGELFF.

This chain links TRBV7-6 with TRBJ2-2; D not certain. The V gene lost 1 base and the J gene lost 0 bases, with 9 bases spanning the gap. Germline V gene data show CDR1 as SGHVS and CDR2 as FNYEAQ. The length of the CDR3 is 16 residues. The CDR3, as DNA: TGTGCCAGCAGCTTAGTGCGACCCACGAACACCGGGGAGCTGTTTTTT. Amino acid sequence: CASSLVRPTNTGELFF. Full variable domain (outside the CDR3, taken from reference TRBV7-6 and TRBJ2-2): GAGVSQSPRYKVTKRGQDVALRCDPISGHVSLYWYRQALGQGPEFLTYFNYEAQQDKSGLPNDRFSAERPEGSISTLTIQRTEQRDSAMYRCASSLVRPTNTGELFFGEGSRLTVL.

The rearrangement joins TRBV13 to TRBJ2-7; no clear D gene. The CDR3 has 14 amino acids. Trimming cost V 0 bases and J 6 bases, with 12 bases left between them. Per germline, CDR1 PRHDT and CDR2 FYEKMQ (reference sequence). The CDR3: CASSLGRPFGEQYF. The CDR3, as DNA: TGTGCCAGCAGCTTAGGCCGGCCATTCGGCGAGCAGTACTTC.

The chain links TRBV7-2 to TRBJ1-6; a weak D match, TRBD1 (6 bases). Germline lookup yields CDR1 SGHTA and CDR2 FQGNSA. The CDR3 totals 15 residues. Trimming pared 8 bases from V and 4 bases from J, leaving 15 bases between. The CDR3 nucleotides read TGTGCCAGCGCCCGACAGGAGGTTTATAATTCACCCCTCCACTTT. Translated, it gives CASARQEVYNSPLHF.

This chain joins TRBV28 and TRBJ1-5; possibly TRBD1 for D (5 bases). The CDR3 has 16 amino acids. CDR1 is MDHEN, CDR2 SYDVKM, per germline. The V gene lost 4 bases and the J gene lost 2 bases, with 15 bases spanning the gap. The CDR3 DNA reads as TGTGCCAGCAGTTCCGATGATGGGGGGGGCAATCAGCCCCAGCATTTT. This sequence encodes CASSSDDGGGNQPQHF.

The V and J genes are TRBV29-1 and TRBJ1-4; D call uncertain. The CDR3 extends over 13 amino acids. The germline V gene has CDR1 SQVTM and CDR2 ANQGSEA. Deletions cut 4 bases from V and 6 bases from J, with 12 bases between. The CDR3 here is CSVVWGGDEKLFF. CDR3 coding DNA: TGCAGCGTTGTTTGGGGTGGAGATGAAAAACTGTTTTTT.

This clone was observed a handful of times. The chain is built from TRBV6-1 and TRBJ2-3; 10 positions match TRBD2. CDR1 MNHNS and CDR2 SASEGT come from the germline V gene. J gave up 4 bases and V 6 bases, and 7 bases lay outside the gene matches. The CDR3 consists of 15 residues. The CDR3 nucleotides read TGTGCCAGCAGAGACCTAGCGGGGGTTTCAGATACGCAGTATTTT. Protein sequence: CASRDLAGVSDTQYF.

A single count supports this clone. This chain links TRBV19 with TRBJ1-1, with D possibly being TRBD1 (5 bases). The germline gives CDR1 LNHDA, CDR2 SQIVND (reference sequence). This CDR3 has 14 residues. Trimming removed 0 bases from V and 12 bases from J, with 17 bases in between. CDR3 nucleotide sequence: TGTGCCAGTAGTATAGATGACAGCCTGGGAGTGACTTTCTTT. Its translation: CASSIDDSLGVTFF.

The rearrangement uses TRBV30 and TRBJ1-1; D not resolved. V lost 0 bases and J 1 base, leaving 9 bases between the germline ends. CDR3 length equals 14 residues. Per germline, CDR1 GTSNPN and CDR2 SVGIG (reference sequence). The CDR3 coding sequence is TGTGCCTGGAGTGTGGAAGGGTGGAACACTGAAGCTTTCTTT. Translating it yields CAWSVEGWNTEAFF.

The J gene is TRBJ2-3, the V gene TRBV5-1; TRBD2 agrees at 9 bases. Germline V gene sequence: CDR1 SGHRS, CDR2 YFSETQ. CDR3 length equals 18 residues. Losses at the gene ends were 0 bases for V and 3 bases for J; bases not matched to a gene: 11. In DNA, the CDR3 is TGCGCCAGCAGCTTGGGATACGGCGGGGGGGCAGGAACAGATACGCAGTATTTT. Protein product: CASSLGYGGGAGTDTQYF.

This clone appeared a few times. The CDR3 loop reads CASSIRTGLSEQYF. The CDR3 region has the DNA TGTGCCAGCAGCATTAGGACAGGGCTGTCCGAGCAGTACTTC. The chain is built from TRBV11-2 and TRBJ2-7, with TRBD1 matching 8 bases. Trimming took 5 bases from V and 6 from J; bases not matched to a gene: 9. Germline-derived CDR1 and CDR2 are SGHAT and FQNNGV. This CDR3 contains 14 residues.

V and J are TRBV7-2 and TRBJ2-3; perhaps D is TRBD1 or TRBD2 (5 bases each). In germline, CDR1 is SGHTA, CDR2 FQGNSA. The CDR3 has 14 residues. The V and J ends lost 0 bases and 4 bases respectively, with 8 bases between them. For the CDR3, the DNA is TGTGCCAGCAGCTTAGCGGGGGTCCCAGATACGCAGTATTTT. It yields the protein CASSLAGVPDTQYF.

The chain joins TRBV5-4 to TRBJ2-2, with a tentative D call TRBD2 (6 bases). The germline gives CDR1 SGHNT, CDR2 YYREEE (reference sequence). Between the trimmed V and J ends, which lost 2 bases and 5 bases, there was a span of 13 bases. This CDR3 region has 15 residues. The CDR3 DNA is TGTGCCAGCAGCTTTTATGGGAGGCCGACCGGGGAGCTGTTTTTT. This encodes CASSFYGRPTGELFF.

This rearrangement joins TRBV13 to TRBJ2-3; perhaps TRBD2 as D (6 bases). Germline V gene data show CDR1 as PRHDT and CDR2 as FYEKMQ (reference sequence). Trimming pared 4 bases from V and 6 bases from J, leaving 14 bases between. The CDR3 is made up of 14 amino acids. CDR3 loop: CASSSSVLGDTQYF. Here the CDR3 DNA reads TGTGCCAGCAGCTCTAGCGTGCTAGGTGATACGCAGTATTTT.

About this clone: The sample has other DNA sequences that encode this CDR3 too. Here the CDR3 reads CASSLTGANTEAFF. Here the CDR3 DNA reads TGCGCCAGCAGCCTCACAGGGGCTAACACTGAAGCTTTCTTT. The chain couples TRBV5-1 to TRBJ1-1; 7 nucleotides agree with TRBD1. CDR1 is SGHRS and CDR2 is YFSETQ in the germline V gene. The CDR3 sequence is 14 residues long. J gave up 2 bases and V 4 bases, and 5 bases lay outside the gene matches.

The CDR3 spells CASSQGTEGYTF. The CDR3 region has the DNA TGTGCCAGCAGCCAAGGGACAGAAGGCTACACCTTC. The chain links TRBV4-2 to TRBJ1-2; D is perhaps TRBD1 (6 bases). Germline assignment: CDR1 LGHNA and CDR2 YNFKEQ. The V end lost 1 base, the J end lost 8 bases, and 8 bases lay between the germline ends. The CDR3 totals 12 residues.

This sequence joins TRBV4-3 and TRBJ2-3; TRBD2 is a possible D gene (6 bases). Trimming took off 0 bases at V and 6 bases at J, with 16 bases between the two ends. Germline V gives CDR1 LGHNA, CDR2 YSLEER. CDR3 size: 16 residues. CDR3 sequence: CASSQDAGPPEDTQYF. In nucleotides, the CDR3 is TGCGCCAGCAGCCAAGATGCGGGGCCCCCGGAGGATACGCAGTATTTT.

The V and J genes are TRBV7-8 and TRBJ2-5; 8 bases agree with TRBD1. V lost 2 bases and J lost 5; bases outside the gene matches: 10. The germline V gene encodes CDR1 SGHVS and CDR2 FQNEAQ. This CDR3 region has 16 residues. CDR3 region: CASSLLLQGARETQYF. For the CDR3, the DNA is TGTGCCAGCAGCTTACTATTGCAGGGGGCTAGGGAGACCCAGTACTTC.

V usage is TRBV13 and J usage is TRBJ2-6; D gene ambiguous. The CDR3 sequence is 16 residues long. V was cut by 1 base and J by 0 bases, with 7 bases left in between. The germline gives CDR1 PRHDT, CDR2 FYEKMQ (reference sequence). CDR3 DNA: TGTGCCAGCAGCTTAGAGTTTCCCTCTGGGGCCAACGTCCTGACTTTC. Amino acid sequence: CASSLEFPSGANVLTF. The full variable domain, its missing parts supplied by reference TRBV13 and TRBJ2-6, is AAGVIQSPRHLIKEKRETATLKCYPIPRHDTVYWYQQGPGQDPQFLISFYEKMQSDKGSIPDRFSAQQFSDYHSELNMSSLELGDSALYFCASSLEFPSGANVLTFGAGSRLTVL.

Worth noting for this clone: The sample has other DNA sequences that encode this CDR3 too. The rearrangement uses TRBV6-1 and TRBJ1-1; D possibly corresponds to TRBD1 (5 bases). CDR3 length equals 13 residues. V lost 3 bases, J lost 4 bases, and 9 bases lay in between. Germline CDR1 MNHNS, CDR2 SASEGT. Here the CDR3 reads CASSDRVPTEAFF. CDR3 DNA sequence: TGTGCCAGCAGTGACAGGGTACCCACTGAAGCTTTCTTT.

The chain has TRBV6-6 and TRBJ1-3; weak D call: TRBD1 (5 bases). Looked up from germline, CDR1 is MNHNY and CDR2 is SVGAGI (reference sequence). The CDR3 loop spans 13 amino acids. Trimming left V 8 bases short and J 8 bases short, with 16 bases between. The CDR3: CASWLRGMDTIYF. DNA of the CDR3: TGTGCCAGCTGGCTCCGGGGGATGGACACCATATATTTT.

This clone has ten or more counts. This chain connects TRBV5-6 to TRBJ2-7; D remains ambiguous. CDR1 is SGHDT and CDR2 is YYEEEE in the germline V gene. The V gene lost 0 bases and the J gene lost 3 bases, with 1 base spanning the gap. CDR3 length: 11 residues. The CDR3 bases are TGTGCCAGCAGCTTGGACTACGAGCAGTACTTC. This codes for CASSLDYEQYF.